The text below deals with one TCR beta chain. Its antigen is currently unknown. This sample was taken from a study of shared clonotypes between healthy human individuals. Study-level information: There were three CD4 naive, three CD4 memory, two CD8 naive and one CD8 memory plates per donor.

Study-level findings and limits: Estimated richness was generally greater in naive than memory subsets.

The table came from immunoSEQ multiplex PCR; TCRdb's copy has only in-frame clones and leaves some out. The sample carries over 1.5 million clones, around 98% recorded once. Germline-derived CDR1 and CDR2 are ENHRY and SYGVKD. The CDR3 totals 14 residues. Unmatched junction bases numbered 4, after V lost 5 bases and J lost 1 base. The clonotype was recovered from a man between 25 and 39 years old in good health. The gene calls are TRBV10-3 and TRBJ2-5; 7 nucleotides match TRBD2. Specimen: naive CD4+ T cells sorted from blood. Subset denoted: CD45RA+ positively selected. The CDR3 DNA is TGTGCCATCAGTAGGCGGGGGAGCCAAGAGACCCAGTACTTC. Its translation: CAISRRGSQETQYF.